The clone carrying this TCR beta chain has at least ten counts. The read terminates 3 residues ahead of where the CDR3 ends, so the germline J gene completes it. The data were obtained in a study of T cell clonality in common variable immunodeficiency. Germline assignment: CDR1 ENHRY and CDR2 SYGVKD. The CDR3 sequence is 14 residues long. The repertoire was sequenced with immunoSEQ multiplex PCR; TCRdb's copy has only in-frame clones and lacks some. The sample presents about 45,000 clones, none singletons. The chain carries TRBV10-3 and TRBJ1-2; TRBD1 agrees at 8 bases. The receptor was isolated from a person between 18 and 75 years old in good health. Sequenced sample: peripheral blood mononuclear cells. CDR3 amino acids: CAISDQDREWGYTF. Partial CDR3 DNA: TGTGCCATCAGTGATCAGGACAGGGAATGGGGC.